This TCR beta chain was captured by sequencing in a study of T-cell reconstitution after alpha-beta-depleted transplantation in children. A TCRbeta library incorporating unique molecular identifiers was prepared. One entry per CDR3 protein, called by TCRdb with MiXCR from the PCR reads. The table has 490,000 or so distinct CDR3 sequences, 12% seen once; the top ten hold over 5.5%. This CDR3 comprises 14 residues. CDR1 is MDHEN and CDR2 is SYDVKM in the germline V gene. V shed 5 bases and J shed 7 bases, with 15 bases lying between them. This clonotype appeared a few times. Sequencing used PBMCs from the stem cell graft donor, obtained from the stem cell graft. This clonotype originated in a human donor who donated a stem cell graft to a child with combined immunodeficiency. The V call is TRBV28, the J call TRBJ2-1, with TRBD2 as a possible D gene (5 bases). The CDR3 nucleotides are TGTGCCAGCAGTCCGCCAGCTTGGAGGAATGAGCAGTTCTTC. The encoded protein is CASSPPAWRNEQFF.